The 25 T cell receptor beta chains in this list originate from one sample, sequenced in a study of radiation and T cells in renal cell carcinoma. This table comes from immunoSEQ multiplex PCR, and its TCRdb copy is limited to in-frame clones, with some not included. Of 100,000 to 150,000 clones detected, approximately 85% appear once; the ten largest clones hold 5% to 6.5%. As for time point: blood 2 weeks post-SBRT. The treatment is: 15 Gy SBRT to primary tumor, nephrectomy 4 weeks later. The material sequenced was blood, taken from a patient whose treatment included radiotherapy and nephrectomy. Receptor source: a man between 50 and 59 years old with renal cell carcinoma.

CDR3 region: CASRGSGGDYGYTF. The DNA of the CDR3 is TGTGCCAGCAGGGGGTCAGGGGGTGACTATGGCTACACCTTC. The V and J genes are TRBV7-2 and TRBJ1-2; TRBD1 matches at 7 bases. CDR1 is SGHTA, CDR2 FQGNSA, per germline. The CDR3 contains 14 residues. J lost 3 bases, V lost 6 bases, and 7 bases had no gene match.

DNA for the CDR3: TGTGCCAGCAGATTTAGCGGGGGCTCCTACGAGCAGTACTTC. This codes for CASRFSGGSYEQYF. This rearrangement joins TRBV27 to TRBJ2-7; TRBD2 matches 9 bases. Per the germline V gene, CDR1 is MNHEY and CDR2 is SMNVEV (reference sequence). This CDR3 is 14 amino acids long. V gave up 6 bases and J gave up 0 bases; unmatched junction bases: 3.

This clone came up a few times. The V and J genes are TRBV10-1 and TRBJ2-3, with D unclear. This CDR3 spans 13 amino acids. V lost 2 bases, J lost 2 bases, and 5 bases lay in between. Germline values: CDR1 WNHNN, CDR2 SYGVQD (reference sequence). The CDR3 protein is CASSEDTTDTQYF. The CDR3 region has the DNA TGCGCCAGCAGTGAGGACACCACAGATACGCAGTATTTT.

V gene TRBV5-6 combines with J gene TRBJ1-5; D is possibly TRBD1 (5 bases). The CDR3 is 12 amino acids. V was pared by 4 bases and J by 6 bases, with 8 bases between. Germline V lookup: CDR1 SGHDT, CDR2 YYEEEE. CDR3 residues: CASSVRGQPQHF. CDR3 DNA: TGTGCCAGCAGCGTGAGGGGTCAGCCCCAGCATTTT.

For the CDR3, the DNA is TGCAGCGAGCAGGGACAGCTGAGTGGCTACACCTTC. Translating gives CSEQGQLSGYTF. The chain recombines TRBV29-1 with TRBJ1-2; 7 bases are a match to TRBD1. The trim removed 7 bases at V and 7 bases at J, leaving 9 bases unmatched. Germline CDR1 reads SQVTM; CDR2 reads ANQGSEA. The CDR3 length is 12 residues.

The V and J genes are TRBV6-6 and TRBJ1-6, with a tentative D call TRBD1 (5 bases). The CDR3 length is 14 residues. Trimming removed 2 bases at V and 10 bases at J, with 12 bases between. Germline CDR1 is MNHNY and CDR2 is SVGAGI (reference sequence). The CDR3 loop is CASSYGTQGSPLHF. DNA for the CDR3: TGTGCCAGCAGTTACGGTACTCAGGGCTCACCCCTCCACTTT.

This sequence joins TRBV5-1 and TRBJ1-1; the D gene is possibly TRBD1 (5 bases). The CDR3 is 15 amino acids. The germline V gene encodes CDR1 SGHRS and CDR2 YFSETQ. Trimming shortened V by 0 bases and J by 2 bases, and 11 bases separated the two germline ends. The chain's CDR3 is CASSLGHGANTEAFF. The CDR3 bases are TGCGCCAGCAGCTTGGGGCACGGGGCAAACACTGAAGCTTTCTTT.

This chain links TRBV10-2 with TRBJ1-5; the D is unclear. The CDR3 runs 15 residues. The V gene's germline CDR1 is WSHSY and CDR2 SAAADI. Trimming left V 3 bases short and J 1 base short, with 10 bases between. CDR3: CASSDPGESNQPQHF. Written as DNA, the CDR3 is TGCGCCAGCAGTGATCCAGGTGAGAGCAATCAGCCCCAGCATTTT.

This chain links TRBV5-8 with TRBJ2-5; D possibly corresponds to TRBD2 (5 bases). Trimming removed 0 bases at V and 4 bases at J, with 16 bases between. This CDR3 contains 16 residues. The germline CDR1 and CDR2 sequences are SGHTS and YDEGEE. CDR3: CASSLGQRAVLETQYF. The CDR3 DNA follows: TGTGCCAGCAGCTTGGGCCAACGAGCGGTCTTAGAGACCCAGTACTTC.

This clone was seen more than once but under ten times. This chain joins TRBV28 and TRBJ2-7; no clear D gene. The germline V and J ends were trimmed by 4 bases and 4 bases, with 8 bases remaining between them. Germline V lookup: CDR1 MDHEN, CDR2 SYDVKM. The CDR3 consists of 12 residues. CDR3 sequence: CASSSLGYEQYF. CDR3 coding DNA: TGTGCCAGCAGTTCCCTGGGGTACGAGCAGTACTTC.

The count of this clone is one. CDR3 DNA: TGTGCCAGCCTTAGCGGGGGAAGGAACACCGGGGAGCTGTTTTTT. It specifies CASLSGGRNTGELFF. This chain links TRBV6-5 with TRBJ2-2; 9 bases are shared with TRBD2. The germline V gene encodes CDR1 MNHEY and CDR2 SVGAGI. V shed 8 bases, J shed 1 base, and the junction held 5 bases outside the gene matches. CDR3 length: 15 residues.

The chain is built from TRBV29-1 and TRBJ2-1; 10 positions agree with TRBD2. With V trimmed by 4 bases and J by 5 bases, 2 bases remained unmatched. The length of the CDR3 is 13 residues. The germline V gene has CDR1 SQVTM and CDR2 ANQGSEA. CDR3 nucleotides: TGCAGCGTTGTTACTAGCGGGAACAATGAGCAGTTCTTC. Protein: CSVVTSGNNEQFF.

The V and J genes are TRBV30 and TRBJ2-7, with 12 positions matching TRBD2. V was pared by 1 base and J by 0 bases, with 13 bases of the junction left unmatched. Looked up from germline, CDR1 is GTSNPN and CDR2 is SVGIG (reference sequence). This CDR3 contains 19 residues. The CDR3 here is CAWSGKAGTSGPVSYEQYF. CDR3 bases: TGTGCCTGGAGTGGAAAAGCCGGGACTAGCGGGCCCGTCTCCTACGAGCAGTACTTC.

This clone was seen only a few times. V usage is TRBV15 and J usage is TRBJ2-2; no clear D gene. The germline CDR1 and CDR2 sequences are LNHNV and YYDKDF (reference sequence). The CDR3 has 15 amino acids. V gave up 1 base and J gave up 3 bases, with 9 bases separating them. The CDR3 sequence: CATSRGATYTGELFF. DNA of the CDR3: TGTGCCACCAGCAGAGGGGCAACATACACCGGGGAGCTGTTTTTT.

V is TRBV27 and J is TRBJ2-7; D may correspond to TRBD1 or TRBD2 (6 bases each). CDR1 is MNHEY and CDR2 is SMNVEV in the germline V gene (reference sequence). The CDR3 consists of 15 residues. V shed 5 bases and J shed 8 bases, with 22 bases lying between them. CDR3: CASSPRGGGVIQQYF. The CDR3 region has the DNA TGTGCCAGCAGTCCTCGCGGAGGGGGAGTTATCCAGCAGTACTTC.

The chain is built from TRBV6-5 and TRBJ2-1; 9 bases agree with TRBD1. V gave up 5 bases and J gave up 13 bases; unmatched junction bases: 9. The CDR3 has 13 amino acids. Germline V CDR1 and CDR2: MNHEY, SVGAGI. Here the CDR3 reads CASSKTTGGAQFF. CDR3 in DNA: TGTGCCAGCAGTAAAACAACAGGGGGCGCACAGTTCTTC.

The genes are TRBV5-8 and TRBJ2-5; the D gene is possibly TRBD2 (6 bases). The CDR3 sequence is 14 residues long. V was trimmed by 2 bases and J by 5 bases, leaving 13 bases between them. Germline V CDR1 and CDR2: SGHTS, YDEGEE. The CDR3 loop reads CASSFGGPGETQYF. In nucleotides, the CDR3 is TGTGCCAGCAGCTTTGGAGGGCCAGGGGAGACCCAGTACTTC.

This chain joins TRBV5-5 and TRBJ2-1; D not certain. This CDR3 contains 15 residues. Trimming left V 0 bases short and J 0 bases short, with 7 bases between. The germline V gene has CDR1 SGHKS and CDR2 YYEKEE (reference sequence). CDR3 sequence reads: CASSLAASSYNEQFF. The DNA of the CDR3 is TGTGCCAGCAGCTTGGCGGCCAGCTCCTACAATGAGCAGTTCTTC.

The chain uses TRBV5-1 and TRBJ1-4; 8 bases align to TRBD1. J lost 3 bases, V lost 2 bases, and 6 bases had no gene match. Germline-derived CDR1 and CDR2 are SGHRS and YFSETQ. The CDR3 totals 16 residues. The CDR3 loop is CASSFQGAQANEKLFF. The CDR3 coding sequence is TGCGCCAGCAGCTTTCAGGGGGCGCAAGCTAATGAAAAACTGTTTTTT.

This clone was detected only once. The rearrangement links TRBV11-3 to TRBJ2-1, with D maybe TRBD1 (6 bases). V was trimmed by 1 base and J by 8 bases, leaving 18 bases between them. The CDR3 loop spans 16 amino acids. Per germline, CDR1 SGHNT and CDR2 YENEEA. CDR3 in amino acids: CASSLGGRGILDEQFF. The DNA of the CDR3 is TGTGCCAGCAGCTTAGGGGGCAGGGGAATTCTCGATGAGCAGTTCTTC.

V gene TRBV30 combines with J gene TRBJ2-3; the D gene is possibly TRBD1 (6 bases). The CDR3 has 15 residues. Germline V CDR1 and CDR2: GTSNPN, SVGIG (reference sequence). V dropped 4 bases and J dropped 2 bases, with 16 bases sitting between them. The CDR3 region has the DNA TGTGCCTGGACGTATTCAGGGGCTCCCACAGATACGCAGTATTTT. Protein: CAWTYSGAPTDTQYF.

This rearrangement joins TRBV7-2 to TRBJ1-3, with D unresolved. With 3 bases removed from V and 2 bases from J, the gap between germline ends came to 8 bases. The CDR3 is 14 amino acids. Per germline, CDR1 SGHTA and CDR2 FQGNSA. The CDR3 loop is CASSFTNTGNTIYF. CDR3 coding DNA: TGTGCCAGCAGCTTTACGAATACTGGAAACACCATATATTTT.

The chain carries TRBV7-9 and TRBJ1-1; TRBD1 agrees at 8 bases. There are 14 residues in the CDR3. V shed 6 bases, J shed 1 base, and the junction held 4 bases outside the gene matches. CDR1 is SEHNR, CDR2 FQNEAQ, per germline (reference sequence). CDR3 in DNA: TGTGCCAGCAGGCCGGACAGGGCGAACACTGAAGCTTTCTTT. Translating gives CASRPDRANTEAFF.

This clone was seen a few times. The chain is built from TRBV18 and TRBJ1-2; 8 bases line up with TRBD1. With V trimmed by 5 bases and J by 3 bases, 5 bases remained unmatched. Germline assignment: CDR1 KGHSH and CDR2 LQKENI. The CDR3 loop spans 14 amino acids. CDR3 in amino acids: CASSGETGDYGYTF. The CDR3 DNA follows: TGTGCCAGCTCAGGGGAGACAGGGGACTATGGCTACACCTTC.

This chain connects TRBV27 to TRBJ2-5, with a weak D call TRBD2 (6 bases). CDR3 length equals 14 residues. The germline CDR1 and CDR2 sequences are MNHEY and SMNVEV (reference sequence). The V and J ends lost 4 bases and 3 bases respectively, with 12 bases between them. The CDR3: CASSSRDSKETQYF. As DNA, the CDR3 is TGTGCCAGCAGTTCCCGGGACTCAAAAGAGACCCAGTACTTC.